Presented here are 10 T cell receptor beta chains from one specimen sequenced in a study of T-cell reconstitution after alpha-beta-depleted transplantation in children. Unique molecular identifiers were incorporated during preparation of the TCRbeta library. MiXCR, applied by TCRdb to the PCR reads, yields one record per CDR3 protein. The sample yields approximately 630,000 distinct CDR3 sequences, around 13% seen once. Sequences were derived from PBMCs, sampled before TCRalphabeta/CD19-depleted stem cell transplant. The receptors derive from a girl aged 2-10 years with congenital amegakaryocytic thrombocytopenia, due to receive a stem cell transplant.

The sample holds many counts of this clonotype. This rearrangement joins TRBV3-1 to TRBJ2-1; D may be TRBD1 or TRBD2 (5 bases each). The germline V gene encodes CDR1 LGHDT and CDR2 YNNKEL (reference sequence). This CDR3 region has 14 residues. Trimming took off 2 bases at V and 4 bases at J, with 9 bases between the two ends. The chain's CDR3 is CASSQRDRYNEQFF. The CDR3 DNA reads as TGTGCCAGCAGCCAAAGGGACCGATACAATGAGCAGTTCTTC.

This rearrangement joins TRBV5-1 to TRBJ2-1; weak D call: TRBD2 (5 bases). Looked up from germline, CDR1 is SGHRS and CDR2 is YFSETQ. Trimming removed 3 bases from V and 5 bases from J, with 12 bases in between. The CDR3 length is 14 residues. In nucleotides, the CDR3 is TGCGCCAGCAGCTCGCTAGGGAGTCACAATGAGCAGTTCTTC. Its translation: CASSSLGSHNEQFF.

DNA of the CDR3: TGTGCCAGCTCACCTTTAGCGGGAGTGGAAAATGAGCAGTTCTTC. Its translation is CASSPLAGVENEQFF. The chain recombines TRBV18 with TRBJ2-1; 9 bases fit TRBD2. CDR1 and CDR2 from the germline V gene are KGHSH and LQKENI. CDR3 size: 15 residues. The junction had 7 bases not matched to a gene; V was cut back by 3 bases and J by 7 bases.

Many counts were recorded for this clonotype. This chain joins TRBV5-1 and TRBJ2-3; 9 nucleotides line up with TRBD2. Germline V lookup: CDR1 SGHRS, CDR2 YFSETQ. There are 16 residues in the CDR3. V lost 4 bases, J lost 0 bases, and 6 bases stayed unmatched. The CDR3 protein is CASSEGLAASTDTQYF. In nucleotides, the CDR3 is TGCGCCAGCAGCGAGGGACTAGCAGCTAGCACAGATACGCAGTATTTT.

This clonotype was counted a few times. The chain employs TRBV5-1 and TRBJ1-2; 9 bases match TRBD1. Trimming at V came to 0 bases and at J to 2 bases, leaving 5 bases not matched to a gene. There are 16 residues in the CDR3. Germline V CDR1 and CDR2: SGHRS, YFSETQ. CDR3 sequence: CASSLASGTGNYGYTF. The DNA for the CDR3 is TGCGCCAGCAGCTTGGCGAGTGGGACAGGGAACTATGGCTACACCTTC.

This clonotype came up many times. In nucleotides, the CDR3 is TGCGCCAGCAGCCTGCCGGTGTGGCGAAGGCAAGAGACCCAGTACTTC. Encoded protein: CASSLPVWRRQETQYF. The chain is built from TRBV5-1 and TRBJ2-5; D not certain. This CDR3 region has 16 residues. The germline V gene encodes CDR1 SGHRS and CDR2 YFSETQ. V was cut by 4 bases and J by 2 bases, with 18 bases left in between.

This clonotype has at least ten counts. The rearrangement joins TRBV19 to TRBJ1-5, with D unclear. The CDR3 length is 14 residues. Per the germline V gene, CDR1 is LNHDA and CDR2 is SQIVND (reference sequence). V lost 5 bases to trimming and J lost 3 bases, with 11 bases between them. The CDR3 reads CASSGTLFNQPQHF. The CDR3 nucleotides read TGTGCCAGTAGTGGAACCCTATTCAATCAGCCCCAGCATTTT.

This clonotype was found a few times. The V and J genes are TRBV5-1 and TRBJ2-1, with a possible D match to TRBD1 (6 bases). Per germline, CDR1 SGHRS and CDR2 YFSETQ. The CDR3 loop spans 16 amino acids. Trimming removed 2 bases from V and 2 bases from J, with 14 bases in between. CDR3 DNA sequence: TGCGCCAGCAGCTTTCACAGGGTCAGTACCTACAATGAGCAGTTCTTC. This encodes CASSFHRVSTYNEQFF.

This clonotype was counted ten times or more. The V gene is TRBV20-1, the J gene TRBJ2-2; 11 bases match TRBD2. The CDR3 extends over 14 amino acids. Looked up from germline, CDR1 is DFQATT and CDR2 is SNEGSKA (reference sequence). V shed 6 bases, J shed 6 bases, and the junction held 6 bases outside the gene matches. CDR3 DNA sequence: TGCAGTGCGCCACTAGCGGGAGCCCCCGGGGAGCTGTTTTTT. Protein product: CSAPLAGAPGELFF.

This clonotype was found many times. This sequence joins TRBV4-1 and TRBJ1-2; possible D gene TRBD1, 5 bases. The CDR3 has 12 amino acids. Deletions cut 0 bases from V and 8 bases from J, with 7 bases between. Per the germline V gene, CDR1 is MGHRA and CDR2 is YSYEKL. The CDR3 reads CASSQERGGYTF. CDR3 in DNA: TGCGCCAGCAGCCAAGAGAGGGGCGGCTACACCTTC.